The sequence of this TCR beta chain was determined in a study of patients and donors after allogeneic stem cell transplantation. TCRdb used MiXCR to reprocess the RT-PCR reads, holding one entry per CDR3 protein. The repertoire holds tens of thousands of distinct CDR3 sequences, with around 48% as singletons. The CDR3 totals 14 residues. Trimming pared 6 bases from V and 2 bases from J, leaving 16 bases between. In germline, CDR1 is DFQATT, CDR2 SNEGSKA (reference sequence). Sample: blood, either unsorted or a sorted T cell fraction (not recorded which). The chain couples TRBV20-1 to TRBJ1-1; D is undetermined. The TCR sequence derives from a human donor who was either an allogeneic HSCT recipient or a stem cell or donor lymphocyte infusion donor (not recorded which). It is not recorded whose cells these are; they may come from a transplant donor. This chain's CDR3 is CSAKSPRSNTEAFF. The CDR3 DNA reads TGCAGTGCCAAAAGTCCCAGGAGTAACACTGAAGCTTTCTTT.